This TCR beta chain is from a study of graft-versus-host responses after intestinal transplantation. Study details: Every recipient underwent anti-thymocyte globulin induction, then tacrolimus and steroids for 3 to 4 years. Findings of the study overall: Peak circulating GvH clone levels tracked with early post-transplant HvG declines. Patients who carried graft-donor T cell macrochimerism also had high graft-versus-host to host-versus-graft clonal ratios in their allografts.

Here immunoSEQ multiplex PCR was the method, and the copy in TCRdb shows in-frame clones only, minus some. The repertoire includes some 120,000 clones, approximately 90% of them detected once, and roughly 0.17% sits in the top ten. With respect to this clone: Its antigen is not known.

The source is a human donor who received an intestinal transplant. Specimen: unstimulated CD4+ T cells sorted from spleen or lymph node cells, collected before intestinal transplant.

The CDR3 DNA follows: TGTGCCAGCAGTTCACAGGACAGGGTGACCTACGAGCAGTACTTC. Amino acids: CASSSQDRVTYEQYF. The chain recombines TRBV5-6 with TRBJ2-7; TRBD1 aligns across 8 bases. Germline assignment: CDR1 SGHDT and CDR2 YYEEEE. The trim removed 5 bases at V and 2 bases at J, leaving 9 bases unmatched. The CDR3 has 15 amino acids.